This paragraph reports one T cell receptor (beta chain). Its antigen is unidentified. Germline V gene data show CDR1 as SGHRS and CDR2 as YFSETQ. CDR3 length: 14 amino acids. V lost 0 bases, J lost 4 bases, and 10 bases lay in between. This record belongs to a study of blood T cells in healthy people across ages. Whole-study findings and limits: Both naive CD4+ cell counts and diversity were greater in long-lived donors than in aged donors. A roughly linear fall in TCR beta diversity per million T cells was seen with increasing age.

It was with a sample-barcoded 5' primer and a J-beta primer mix that a second PCR of roughly 6 to 11 cycles was run. A single record per CDR3 protein comes from TCRdb applying MiXCR to the 5' RACE reads. The data show approximately 780,000 distinct CDR3 sequences, roughly 25% seen once. No fewer than 7 million PBMCs went into each sample. These sequences were also reported in another study, on T cells of mothers and their children.

V gene TRBV5-1 combines with J gene TRBJ1-2; D remains ambiguous. The TCR sequence derives from a boy between 5 and 17 years old in good health. Sequences were obtained from blood. CDR3: CASSLALEGYGYTF. The CDR3, as DNA: TGCGCCAGCAGCTTGGCTCTGGAGGGCTATGGCTACACCTTC.